The following is a T cell receptor (beta chain) sequence with its context. V lost 3 bases and J lost 4, with 13 bases in between. The CDR3 extends over 15 amino acids. Looked up from germline, CDR1 is MNHEY and CDR2 is SMNVEV (reference sequence). Assay used: immunoSEQ multiplex PCR; TCRdb lists only in-frame clones, some missing. The sample yields some 290,000 clones, around 83% seen once. This sample stems from a study of Ad26.COV2.S vaccination and SARS-CoV-2 variants. For the study at large: Vaccine-arm donor from the placebo-controlled COV1001 Ad26.COV2.S trial.

Treatment described: about 20 received Ad26.COV2.S at low or high dose, single or two shots; 5 received placebo; per-sample allocation not given. Sampling took place 63 days after the first vaccine or placebo injection. The receptor's source is a person aged 18-60 years who received the Ad26.COV2.S COVID-19 vaccine or a placebo. The rearrangement uses TRBV27 and TRBJ1-5; weak D call: TRBD1 (5 bases). Material: peripheral blood, obtained in a trial of Ad26.COV2.S vaccine versus placebo. The CDR3, as DNA: TGTGCCAGCAGTTTCCGGGACGGAGCTAATCAGCCCCAGCATTTT. The encoded protein is CASSFRDGANQPQHF.